A selection of T cell receptor beta chains follows, all from one sample in a study of breast tumors, draining lymph nodes, adjacent tissues. TCRdb re-derived calls from the multiplex PCR reads in MiXCR, one entry per CDR3 protein. The table shows some 150,000 distinct CDR3 sequences, with about a fifth occurring only once. The sequenced material came from axillary lymph node tissue. These receptors were obtained from a female donor with breast cancer. Some clones in this sample may be carry-over from other donors' samples. The CDR3 runs from the conserved cysteine through the conserved F or W. The D gene is left open where the match is weak. Clone size is stated in some rows and not others, as once, few, many or a class when expanded.

J gene: TRBJ2-1
clone size: many
D gene: TRBD2
V gene: TRBV29-1
CDR3 protein: CSVEDGIAGTQFF
CDR3 DNA: TGCAGCGTTGAAGATGGGATAGCGGGAACTCAGTTCTTC

J gene: TRBJ1-2
clone size: .
D gene: .
V gene: TRBV19
CDR3 protein: CASTPRQPSNYGYTF
CDR3 DNA: TGTGCCAGTACCCCCCGACAGCCTTCTAACTATGGCTACACCTTC

J gene: TRBJ1-5
clone size: many
D gene: .
V gene: TRBV20-1
CDR3 protein: CSARVARNQPQHF
CDR3 DNA: TGCAGTGCTAGAGTGGCACGGAATCAGCCCCAGCATTTT

J gene: TRBJ2-1
clone size: many
D gene: .
V gene: TRBV20-1
CDR3 protein: CSAPRGDSSYNEQFF
CDR3 DNA: TGCAGTGCCCCTAGGGGGGACAGCTCCTACAATGAGCAGTTCTTC

J gene: TRBJ2-7
clone size: many
D gene: TRBD2
V gene: TRBV5-6
CDR3 protein: CASSLVPGGTYEQYF
CDR3 DNA: TGTGCCAGCAGCTTAGTTCCGGGAGGGACTTACGAGCAGTACTTC

J gene: TRBJ1-2
clone size: few
D gene: .
V gene: TRBV3-1
CDR3 protein: CASSQGGRQGPGYTF
CDR3 DNA: TGTGCCAGCAGCCAAGGGGGGCGTCAGGGCCCAGGCTACACCTTC

J gene: TRBJ2-1
clone size: many
D gene: TRBD2
V gene: TRBV29-1
CDR3 protein: CSVEDAPGGAGGVNEQFF
CDR3 DNA: TGCAGCGTTGAAGATGCCCCCGGGGGGGCGGGAGGCGTGAATGAGCAGTTCTTC

J gene: TRBJ2-7
clone size: .
D gene: .
V gene: TRBV20-1
CDR3 protein: CSASSASSYEQYF
CDR3 DNA: TGCAGTGCTAGTAGTGCAAGCTCCTACGAGCAGTACTTC

J gene: TRBJ2-5
clone size: many
D gene: TRBD1
V gene: TRBV27
CDR3 protein: CASKHDRGQETQYF
CDR3 DNA: TGTGCCAGCAAGCATGACAGGGGCCAAGAGACCCAGTACTTC

J gene: TRBJ2-5
clone size: .
D gene: .
V gene: TRBV3-1
CDR3 protein: CASSQDRLYQETQYF
CDR3 DNA: TGTGCCAGCAGCCAAGATCGGTTGTACCAAGAGACCCAGTACTTC

J gene: TRBJ2-5
clone size: many
D gene: TRBD2
V gene: TRBV20-1
CDR3 protein: CSAWGLAGQETQYF
CDR3 DNA: TGCAGTGCTTGGGGACTAGCGGGTCAAGAGACCCAGTACTTC

J gene: TRBJ1-5
clone size: many
D gene: TRBD1
V gene: TRBV15
CDR3 protein: CATSRDRDRSNQPQHF
CDR3 DNA: TGTGCCACCAGCAGAGATCGGGACAGGTCCAATCAGCCCCAGCATTTT

J gene: TRBJ2-3
clone size: .
D gene: .
V gene: TRBV28
CDR3 protein: CASSSLGQGMSTDTQYF
CDR3 DNA: TGTGCCAGCAGCTCCCTAGGGCAGGGGATGTCCACAGATACGCAGTATTTT

J gene: TRBJ2-2
clone size: .
D gene: .
V gene: TRBV5-4
CDR3 protein: CASSLDVVPGELFF
CDR3 DNA: TGTGCCAGCAGCTTGGATGTGGTCCCCGGGGAGCTGTTTTTT

J gene: TRBJ2-7
clone size: many
D gene: .
V gene: TRBV9
CDR3 protein: CASSVDRVDEQYF
CDR3 DNA: TGTGCCAGCAGCGTAGACAGGGTAGACGAGCAGTACTTC

J gene: TRBJ2-3
clone size: many
D gene: .
V gene: TRBV7-9
CDR3 protein: CASSLVAVGGDTQYF
CDR3 DNA: TGTGCCAGCAGCTTAGTAGCGGTAGGGGGAGATACGCAGTATTTT

J gene: TRBJ1-2
clone size: many
D gene: .
V gene: TRBV18
CDR3 protein: CASSRTATLEGGYTF
CDR3 DNA: TGTGCCAGCTCACGAACCGCAACCCTGGAAGGTGGCTACACCTTC

J gene: TRBJ2-1
clone size: many
D gene: TRBD2
V gene: TRBV20-1
CDR3 protein: CSARDPSGRAGNEQFF
CDR3 DNA: TGCAGTGCTAGAGACCCAAGCGGGAGGGCCGGCAATGAGCAGTTCTTC

J gene: TRBJ2-1
clone size: many
D gene: TRBD2
V gene: TRBV20-1
CDR3 protein: CSARDELAGKYNEQFF
CDR3 DNA: TGCAGTGCTAGAGATGAACTAGCGGGGAAATACAATGAGCAGTTCTTC

J gene: TRBJ2-7
clone size: many
D gene: TRBD1
V gene: TRBV28
CDR3 protein: CASSLSLGQGAPEQYF
CDR3 DNA: TGTGCCAGCAGTTTATCTTTAGGACAGGGGGCCCCCGAGCAGTACTTC

J gene: TRBJ2-1
clone size: many
D gene: .
V gene: TRBV6-6
CDR3 protein: CASRRSRGIENEQFF
CDR3 DNA: TGTGCCAGCAGAAGGAGCCGAGGAATTGAAAATGAGCAGTTCTTC

J gene: TRBJ2-3
clone size: .
D gene: TRBD2
V gene: TRBV6-1
CDR3 protein: CASRDKGLAGTDTQYF
CDR3 DNA: TGTGCCAGCAGAGACAAAGGACTAGCGGGCACAGATACGCAGTATTTT

J gene: TRBJ2-1
clone size: many
D gene: TRBD2
V gene: TRBV18
CDR3 protein: CASSPRREGRRNEQFF
CDR3 DNA: TGTGCCAGCTCACCAAGGAGGGAGGGCCGTCGCAATGAGCAGTTCTTC

J gene: TRBJ1-5
clone size: few
D gene: .
V gene: TRBV28
CDR3 protein: CASSLFQGTSDSNQPQHF
CDR3 DNA: TGTGCCAGCAGTTTATTCCAGGGGACATCGGATAGCAATCAGCCCCAGCATTTT

J gene: TRBJ1-2
clone size: many
D gene: .
V gene: TRBV20-1
CDR3 protein: CSATGRSYYGYTF
CDR3 DNA: TGCAGTGCTACCGGGCGCAGTTACTATGGCTACACCTTC

J gene: TRBJ1-6
clone size: many
D gene: .
V gene: TRBV19
CDR3 protein: CASSVGPTNSPLHF
CDR3 DNA: TGTGCCAGTAGTGTCGGGCCTACAAATTCACCCCTCCACTTT

J gene: TRBJ2-2
clone size: medium-sized
D gene: .
V gene: TRBV7-8
CDR3 protein: CASSLGASSTPSRNTGELFF
CDR3 DNA: TGTGCCAGCAGCTTGGGGGCTTCTAGCACACCAAGTCGGAACACCGGGGAGCTGTTTTTT

J gene: TRBJ2-5
clone size: many
D gene: .
V gene: TRBV12-3/TRBV12-4
CDR3 protein: CASSLSGAKEETQYF
CDR3 DNA: TGTGCCAGCAGTTTGTCCGGGGCCAAGGAGGAGACCCAGTACTTC

J gene: TRBJ2-3
clone size: many
D gene: .
V gene: TRBV7-3
CDR3 protein: CASSLTRGTDTQYF
CDR3 DNA: TGTGCCAGCAGCTTAACCCGAGGCACAGATACGCAGTATTTT

J gene: TRBJ1-6
clone size: many
D gene: TRBD1
V gene: TRBV6-2/TRBV6-3
CDR3 protein: CASPPGGYRGRGSYNSPLHF
CDR3 DNA: TGTGCCAGCCCCCCTGGGGGGTACAGGGGGCGCGGGTCCTATAATTCACCCCTCCACTTT